This record looks at one T cell receptor (beta chain) sequence and its context. Its antigen is unidentified. Run at survey level, the immunoSEQ assay was version v3.0. TCRdb's table, derived via immunoSEQ multiplex PCR, lists solely in-frame clones and lacks some. The sample holds 25,000 to 30,000 clones, 90% seen once. The data stem from a study of long-term antiretroviral therapy in people with HIV. Study results and caveats: Viral resistance, ART adherence and therapy changes all lacked available data.

The source was unsorted PBMCs, collected 5 to 5.5 years after starting antiretroviral therapy. The sequence came from a woman between 40 and 50 years old with HIV.

This chain's CDR3 is CASSMRAGNEQFF. CDR3 nucleotides: TGTGCCAGTAGTATGCGAGCGGGAAATGAGCAGTTCTTC. The chain combines TRBV19 with TRBJ2-1; 7 nucleotides align to TRBD2. Germline lookup yields CDR1 LNHDA and CDR2 SQIVND (reference sequence). V shed 3 bases and J 7 bases; nucleotides not matched to a gene: 3. This CDR3 has 13 amino acids.